These 26 T cell receptor beta chains were all obtained from the same sample, sequenced in a study of early T cells in non-severe SARS-CoV-2 infection. MiXCR, applied by TCRdb to the 5' RACE reads, yields one record per CDR3 protein. This table has 55,000 to 75,000 distinct CDR3 sequences, 7% to 8% appearing once. Material: whole blood. These receptor sequences come from an adult who was a healthcare worker with PCR-confirmed SARS-CoV-2 infection or an uninfected control (not recorded which).

This clonotype was counted only a few times. The gene calls are TRBV5-4 and TRBJ2-3; 11 bases fit TRBD1. The CDR3 extends over 15 amino acids. The trim removed 2 bases at V and 3 bases at J, leaving 2 bases unmatched. Germline values: CDR1 SGHNT, CDR2 YYREEE (reference sequence). The CDR3 DNA sequence: TGTGCCAGCAGCTTCCGGGACAGGGGGACAGATACGCAGTATTTT. It yields the protein CASSFRDRGTDTQYF.

The sample holds many counts of this clonotype. The chain couples TRBV12-3 or TRBV12-4 to TRBJ1-5; D not resolved. The CDR3 consists of 13 residues. V lost 5 bases to trimming and J lost 7 bases, with 12 bases between them. The CDR3 is CASSLRLQQPQHF. CDR3 coding DNA: TGTGCCAGCAGTCTCCGGCTTCAACAGCCCCAGCATTTT.

The rearrangement joins TRBV9 to TRBJ2-1; D is possibly TRBD2 (5 bases). Trimming removed 4 bases from V and 6 bases from J, with 11 bases in between. Germline values: CDR1 SGDLS, CDR2 YYNGEE. The CDR3 loop spans 13 amino acids. The CDR3 DNA is TGTGCCAGCAGCTTTACGGGGTCCAATGAGCAGTTCTTC. Translating gives CASSFTGSNEQFF.

The table lists this clonotype with a few counts. This chain links TRBV14 with TRBJ2-1; 9 bases align to TRBD2. This CDR3 is 15 amino acids long. Trimming cost V 4 bases and J 8 bases; bases outside gene matches: 9. The germline CDR1 and CDR2 sequences are SGHDN and FVKESK. CDR3 in DNA: TGTGCCAGCAGCCTCCGGACTAGCGCGGCCGATGAGCAGTTCTTC. Its protein product is CASSLRTSAADEQFF.

In its sample, this clonotype was seen many times. Mismatch with germline at one junction end may stem from a read error. V and J are TRBV9 and TRBJ2-2, with D unclear. CDR3 length: 12 amino acids. Germline V gene lookup returns CDR1 SGDLS and CDR2 YYNGEE. CDR3 sequence: CASSVNTGELFF. The CDR3 nucleotides are TGCGCCAGCAGCGTGAACACCGGGGAGCTGTTTTTT. The full variable domain, completed using reference TRBV9 and TRBJ2-2, is DSGVTQTPKHLITATGQRVTLRCSPRSGDLSVYWYQQSLDQGLQFLIQYYNGEERAKGNILERFSAQQFPDLHSELNLSSLELGDSALYFCASSVNTGELFFGEGSRLTVL.

This clonotype appeared a few times. The chain couples TRBV6-1 to TRBJ2-7; D unclear. Germline V CDR1 and CDR2: MNHNS, SASEGT. V lost 5 bases and J lost 1, with 12 bases in between. The CDR3 is made up of 14 amino acids. The CDR3 reads CASSTLGGSYEQYF. For the CDR3, the DNA is TGTGCCAGCAGTACCCTGGGCGGTTCCTACGAGCAGTACTTC.

This clonotype showed up just a few times. The chain has TRBV2 and TRBJ2-2; D gene unclear. Germline-derived CDR1 and CDR2 are SNHLY and FYNNEI. V was shortened by 3 bases and J by 4 bases, with 6 bases between the two germline ends. The CDR3 has 13 residues. As DNA, the CDR3 is TGTGCCAGCAGTGAGATCCCCACCGGGGAGCTGTTTTTT. It encodes CASSEIPTGELFF.

The chain recombines TRBV29-1 with TRBJ2-7; D is possibly TRBD1 (5 bases). Germline V gene lookup returns CDR1 SQVTM and CDR2 ANQGSEA. CDR3 length: 12 residues. V was cut by 6 bases and J by 6 bases, with 15 bases left in between. CDR3 region: CSVTGSEFEQYF. In DNA, the CDR3 is TGCAGCGTCACAGGTTCTGAATTCGAGCAGTACTTC.

This clonotype was observed many times. The CDR3 bases are TGCGCCAGCAGCCAATTGGGAAAACTAGAAGGGGGCTACGAGCAGTACTTC. Amino acids: CASSQLGKLEGGYEQYF. The genes are TRBV4-1 and TRBJ2-7; a possible D gene is TRBD1 (6 bases). CDR3 length equals 17 residues. With 2 bases removed from V and 3 bases from J, the gap between germline ends came to 20 bases. Germline-derived CDR1 and CDR2 are MGHRA and YSYEKL.

This clonotype was found many times. V is TRBV3-1 and J is TRBJ2-3; D might be TRBD1 or TRBD2, each matching 5 bases. The CDR3 runs 14 residues. Germline V gene sequence: CDR1 LGHDT, CDR2 YNNKEL (reference sequence). Trimming removed 1 base at V and 5 bases at J, with 10 bases between. The CDR3: CASSQGLGVDTQYF. CDR3 coding DNA: TGTGCCAGCAGCCAAGGACTGGGGGTAGATACGCAGTATTTT.

V usage is TRBV27 and J usage is TRBJ1-1, with D possibly being TRBD1 (5 bases). Germline CDR1 is MNHEY and CDR2 is SMNVEV (reference sequence). The V end lost 2 bases, the J end lost 8 bases, and 18 bases lay between the germline ends. The CDR3 contains 15 residues. CDR3: CASSLVPGVVMEAFF. The CDR3, as DNA: TGTGCCAGCAGTTTAGTTCCGGGGGTGGTTATGGAAGCTTTCTTT.

The sample holds many counts of this clonotype. This rearrangement joins TRBV2 to TRBJ2-7; TRBD2 agrees at 10 bases. V shed 5 bases, J shed 5 bases, and the junction held 9 bases outside the gene matches. The CDR3 has 15 amino acids. Germline V CDR1 and CDR2: SNHLY, FYNNEI. The CDR3 loop reads CASSLPAGGPNEQYF. The DNA of the CDR3 is TGTGCCAGCAGTCTCCCAGCGGGAGGGCCCAACGAGCAGTACTTC.

This clonotype was seen ten or more times. The rearrangement links TRBV7-6 to TRBJ2-7, with 7 positions matching TRBD2. There are 14 residues in the CDR3. Trimming cost V 7 bases and J 5 bases; bases outside gene matches: 11. Germline CDR1 and CDR2: SGHVS and FNYEAQ. CDR3 nucleotides: TGTGCCAGCACCGAGGGGCTAGCGGCCAACGAGCAGTACTTC. This encodes CASTEGLAANEQYF. Full variable domain (remainder filled in from reference TRBV7-6 and TRBJ2-7): GAGVSQSPRYKVTKRGQDVALRCDPISGHVSLYWYRQALGQGPEFLTYFNYEAQQDKSGLPNDRFSAERPEGSISTLTIQRTEQRDSAMYRCASTEGLAANEQYFGPGTRLTVT.

At least ten counts were recorded for this clonotype. CDR3 region: CASSESRIQGPQHF. In nucleotides, the CDR3 is TGTGCCAGCAGTGAAAGCAGGATCCAAGGACCCCAGCATTTT. The V call is TRBV6-1, the J call TRBJ1-5; D ambiguous. CDR3 length equals 14 residues. CDR1 and CDR2 (germline): MNHNS, SASEGT. Trimming removed 2 bases at V and 10 bases at J, with 15 bases between.

This clonotype has ten or more counts. The genes are TRBV29-1 and TRBJ2-1; TRBD2 matches at 7 bases. CDR1 and CDR2 (germline): SQVTM, ANQGSEA. The ends lost 3 bases at V and 3 bases at J; junction bases unmatched: 2. The CDR3 sequence is 13 residues long. CDR3 loop: CSVEVAGYNEQFF. CDR3 sequence (DNA): TGCAGCGTTGAGGTAGCGGGCTACAATGAGCAGTTCTTC.

The chain has TRBV7-9 and TRBJ1-1; tentatively, D is TRBD1 (5 bases). Germline values: CDR1 SEHNR, CDR2 FQNEAQ (reference sequence). CDR3 size: 15 residues. Trimming pared 5 bases from V and 1 base from J, leaving 14 bases between. CDR3: CASSPQTDRNTEAFF. The CDR3 DNA follows: TGTGCCAGCAGCCCCCAGACAGACCGGAACACTGAAGCTTTCTTT.

V is TRBV5-6 and J is TRBJ1-1; D uncertain. The CDR3 extends over 16 amino acids. Germline V lookup: CDR1 SGHDT, CDR2 YYEEEE. The V and J ends lost 3 bases and 2 bases respectively, with 17 bases between them. CDR3 DNA sequence: TGTGCCAGCAGCTCTGGTCTCGGAGCCACTAACACTGAAGCTTTCTTT. It translates to CASSSGLGATNTEAFF.

This clonotype came up a few times. The rearrangement joins TRBV20-1 to TRBJ2-3; 11 bases agree with TRBD2. Germline CDR1 DFQATT, CDR2 SNEGSKA (reference sequence). This CDR3 comprises 16 residues. J was trimmed by 4 bases and V by 0 bases; bases with no gene match: 6. The DNA of the CDR3 is TGCAGTGCTAGAGAGGCTAGCGGGAGGATCGCAGATACGCAGTATTTT. It yields the protein CSAREASGRIADTQYF.

The rearrangement uses TRBV5-1 and TRBJ2-3; D is uncertain. Trimming took off 2 bases at V and 5 bases at J, with 12 bases between the two ends. The CDR3 spans 14 residues. From germline, CDR1 is SGHRS and CDR2 YFSETQ. This CDR3 reads CASSFSPSEDTQYF. CDR3 sequence (DNA): TGCGCCAGCAGCTTTTCACCTTCCGAAGATACGCAGTATTTT.

The V gene is TRBV21-1, the J gene TRBJ2-7; the table's D call, TRBD2, has no DNA check behind it. TRBV21-1 is tagged as a pseudogene. This CDR3 region has 14 residues. The CDR3 DNA sequence: TGTGCCAGCAGCAATTCTCTAGGGCCCTACGAGCAGTACTTC. Translated: CASSNSLGPYEQYF.

This clonotype was found a few times. The chain combines TRBV2 with TRBJ1-2, with D unclear. Germline V lookup: CDR1 SNHLY, CDR2 FYNNEI. The V end lost 6 bases, the J end lost 8 bases, and 22 bases lay between the germline ends. CDR3 length: 15 residues. CDR3 sequence (DNA): TGTGCCAGCAGGGTCGGACTGGTCGGCTGGGGAGGCTACACCTTC. Translated: CASRVGLVGWGGYTF.

In its sample, this clonotype was seen a few times. The chain carries TRBV28 and TRBJ2-7; no firm D call. The CDR3 extends over 12 amino acids. Germline assignment: CDR1 MDHEN and CDR2 SYDVKM. V lost 4 bases and J lost 2, with 6 bases in between. This CDR3 is CASSSSPYEQYF. In nucleotides, the CDR3 is TGTGCCAGCAGTTCCTCCCCCTACGAGCAGTACTTC.

This clonotype appeared a few times. The chain is built from TRBV5-1 and TRBJ2-5; 11 nucleotides match TRBD2. J gave up 4 bases and V 5 bases, and 13 bases lay outside the gene matches. The germline CDR1 and CDR2 sequences are SGHRS and YFSETQ. CDR3 length: 17 residues. The CDR3, as DNA: TGCGCCAGCAGATATTCCACTAGCGGGAGTATTGGAGAGACCCAGTACTTC. Its translation: CASRYSTSGSIGETQYF. Based on the CDR3 plus reference TRBV5-1 and TRBJ2-5, the full variable domain is KAGVTQTPRYLIKTRGQQVTLSCSPISGHRSVSWYQQTPGQGLQFLFEYFSETQRNKGNFPGRFSGRQFSNSRSEMNVSTLELGDSALYLCASRYSTSGSIGETQYFGPGTRLLVL.

There are many counts of this clonotype. The rearrangement joins TRBV7-3 to TRBJ2-6; D is undetermined. Germline-derived CDR1 and CDR2 are SGHTA and FQGTGA. This CDR3 contains 14 residues. The ends were cut back, 1 base at V and 2 bases at J, with 3 bases in the middle. CDR3 protein: CASSLNPGANVLTF. In nucleotides, the CDR3 is TGTGCCAGCAGCTTAAACCCTGGGGCCAACGTCCTGACTTTC.

This clonotype has ten or more counts. This sequence joins TRBV21-1 and TRBJ2-3; TRBD1 is taken as the D call from the table, unchecked against the DNA. TRBV21-1 is described as a pseudogene. CDR3 length: 12 residues. The CDR3 DNA is TGTGCCAGCATCCCGGACGCTCATACGCAGTATTTT. Amino acid sequence: CASIPDAHTQYF.

This clonotype was detected many times. This chain joins TRBV5-8 and TRBJ2-2; D unresolved. There are 12 residues in the CDR3. CDR1 is SGHTS, CDR2 YDEGEE, per germline. Between the trimmed V and J ends, which lost 2 bases and 6 bases, there was a span of 5 bases. The CDR3 sequence: CASSFFPGELFF. The CDR3 nucleotides are TGTGCCAGCAGCTTCTTCCCCGGGGAGCTGTTTTTT.